Listed here is a single T cell receptor (beta chain). Using constant-segment primers, 5'RACE produced TCR alpha and TCR beta cDNA libraries carrying sample barcodes and UMIs. TCRdb processed the 5' RACE reads anew with MiXCR; each CDR3 protein has one entry. The sample shows 550,000 to 700,000 distinct CDR3 sequences, roughly 18% of them seen only once. The data derive from a study of T-cell memory formation after mild COVID-19. The V gene end was trimmed by 3 bases and the J gene end by 0 bases; junction bases not matched to a gene: 1. Germline V CDR1 and CDR2: SGHRS, YFSETQ. This CDR3 region has 16 residues.

The sample comprised PBMCs or a T cell subset sorted from them (not recorded which). The rearrangement joins TRBV5-1 to TRBJ2-1; 12 bases match TRBD2. The sequence derives from an adult woman who had mild COVID-19 (a few samples of this study predate the infection). Cell type and time point are not known. The CDR3 is CASSWGLAGSYNEQFF. The CDR3 DNA sequence: TGCGCCAGCAGCTGGGGACTAGCGGGCTCCTACAATGAGCAGTTCTTC.